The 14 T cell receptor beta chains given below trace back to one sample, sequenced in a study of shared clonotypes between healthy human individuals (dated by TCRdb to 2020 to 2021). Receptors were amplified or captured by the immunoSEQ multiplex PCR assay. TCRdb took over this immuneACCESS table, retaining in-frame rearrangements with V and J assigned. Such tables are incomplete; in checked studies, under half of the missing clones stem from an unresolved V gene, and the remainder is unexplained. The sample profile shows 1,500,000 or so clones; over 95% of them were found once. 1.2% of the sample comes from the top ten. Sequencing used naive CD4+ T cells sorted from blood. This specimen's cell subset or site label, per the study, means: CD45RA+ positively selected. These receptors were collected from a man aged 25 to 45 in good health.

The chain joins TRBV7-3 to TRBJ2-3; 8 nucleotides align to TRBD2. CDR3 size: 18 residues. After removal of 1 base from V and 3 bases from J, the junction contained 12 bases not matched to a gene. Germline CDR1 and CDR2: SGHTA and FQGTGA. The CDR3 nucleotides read TGTGCCAGCAGCTTAAGGACTAGCCCCCTGGGAACAACAGATACGCAGTATTTT. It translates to CASSLRTSPLGTTDTQYF.

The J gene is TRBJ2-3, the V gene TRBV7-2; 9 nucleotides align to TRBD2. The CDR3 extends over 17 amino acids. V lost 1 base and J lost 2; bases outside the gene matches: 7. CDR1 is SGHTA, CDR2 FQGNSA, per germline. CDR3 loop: CASSLVGTSPTTDTQYF. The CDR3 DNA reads TGTGCCAGCAGCTTAGTCGGGACTAGCCCTACCACAGATACGCAGTATTTT.

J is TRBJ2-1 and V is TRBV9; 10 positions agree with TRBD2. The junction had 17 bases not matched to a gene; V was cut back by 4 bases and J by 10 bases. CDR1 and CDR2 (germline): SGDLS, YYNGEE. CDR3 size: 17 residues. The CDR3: CASSHELGTSALTEQFF. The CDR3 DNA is TGTGCCAGCAGCCACGAGCTTGGGACTAGCGCTCTCACCGAGCAGTTCTTC.

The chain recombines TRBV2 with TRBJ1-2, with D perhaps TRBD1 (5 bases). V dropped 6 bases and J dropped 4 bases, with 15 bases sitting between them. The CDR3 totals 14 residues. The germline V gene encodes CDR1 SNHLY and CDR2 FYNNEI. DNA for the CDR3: TGTGCCAGCAGCCTCAGGGTAGGAAGCTATGGCTACACCTTC. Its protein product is CASSLRVGSYGYTF.

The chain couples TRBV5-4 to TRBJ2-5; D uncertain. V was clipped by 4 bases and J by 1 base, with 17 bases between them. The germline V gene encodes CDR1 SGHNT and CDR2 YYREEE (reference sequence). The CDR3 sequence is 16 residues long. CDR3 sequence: CASSLGRLRSQETQYF. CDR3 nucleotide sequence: TGTGCCAGCAGCCTCGGGCGCCTCAGGAGCCAAGAGACCCAGTACTTC.

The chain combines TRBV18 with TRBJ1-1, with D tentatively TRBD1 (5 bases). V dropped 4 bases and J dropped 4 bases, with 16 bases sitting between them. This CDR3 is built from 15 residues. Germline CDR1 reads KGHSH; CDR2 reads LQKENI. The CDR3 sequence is CASSQPSGTGTEAFF. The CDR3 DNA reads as TGTGCCAGCTCACAGCCTTCCGGGACGGGCACTGAAGCTTTCTTT.

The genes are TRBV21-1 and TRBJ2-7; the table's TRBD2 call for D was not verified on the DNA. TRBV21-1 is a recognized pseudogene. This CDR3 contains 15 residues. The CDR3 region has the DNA TGTGCCAGCAGCAAAGTTGTATTTCGCATCGGCGAGCAGTACTTC. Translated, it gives CASSKVVFRIGEQYF.

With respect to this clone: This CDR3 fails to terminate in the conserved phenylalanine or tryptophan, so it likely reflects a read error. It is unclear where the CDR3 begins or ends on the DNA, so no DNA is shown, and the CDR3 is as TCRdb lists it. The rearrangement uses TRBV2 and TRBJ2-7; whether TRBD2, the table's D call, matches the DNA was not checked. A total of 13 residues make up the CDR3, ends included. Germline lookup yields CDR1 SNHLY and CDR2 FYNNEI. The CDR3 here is CASNSHDRTRIWI.

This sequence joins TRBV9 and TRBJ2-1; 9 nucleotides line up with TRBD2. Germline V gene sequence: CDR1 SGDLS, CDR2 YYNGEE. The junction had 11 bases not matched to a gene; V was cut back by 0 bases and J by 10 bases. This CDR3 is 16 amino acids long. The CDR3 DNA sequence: TGTGCCAGCAGCGTAGTTCCAGCGGGAGGAGAAGGAGAGCAGTTCTTC. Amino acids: CASSVVPAGGEGEQFF.

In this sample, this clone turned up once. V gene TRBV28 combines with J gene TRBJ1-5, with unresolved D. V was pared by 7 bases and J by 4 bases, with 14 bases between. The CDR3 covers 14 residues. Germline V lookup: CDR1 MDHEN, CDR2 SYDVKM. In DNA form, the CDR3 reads TGTGCCAGCACCCCTTGGCCTGGGAATCAGCCCCAGCATTTT. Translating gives CASTPWPGNQPQHF.

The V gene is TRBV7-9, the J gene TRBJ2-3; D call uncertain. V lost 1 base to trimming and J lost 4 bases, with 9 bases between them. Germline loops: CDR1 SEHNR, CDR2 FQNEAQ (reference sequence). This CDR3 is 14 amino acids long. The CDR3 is CASSLVKGPDTQYF. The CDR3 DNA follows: TGTGCCAGCAGCTTAGTTAAGGGCCCAGATACGCAGTATTTT.

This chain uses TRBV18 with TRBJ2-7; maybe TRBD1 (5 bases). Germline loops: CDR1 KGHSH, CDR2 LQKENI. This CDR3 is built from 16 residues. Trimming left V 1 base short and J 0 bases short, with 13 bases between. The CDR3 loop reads CASSPLPSRASYEQYF. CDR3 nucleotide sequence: TGTGCCAGCTCACCACTTCCCTCCAGGGCCTCCTACGAGCAGTACTTC.

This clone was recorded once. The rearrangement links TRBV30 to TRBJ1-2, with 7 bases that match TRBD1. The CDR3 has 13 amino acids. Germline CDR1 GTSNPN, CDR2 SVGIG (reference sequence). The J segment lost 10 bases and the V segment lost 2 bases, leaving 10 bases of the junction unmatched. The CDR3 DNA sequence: TGTGCCTGGAGTCAGAGACAGGGCCTAGTCTACACCTTC. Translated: CAWSQRQGLVYTF.

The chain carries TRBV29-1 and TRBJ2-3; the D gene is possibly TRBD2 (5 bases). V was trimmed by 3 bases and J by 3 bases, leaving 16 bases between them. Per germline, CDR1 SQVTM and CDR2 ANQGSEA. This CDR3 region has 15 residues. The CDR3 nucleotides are TGCAGCGTTGAGGCTAGCACTTACACGACAGATACGCAGTATTTT. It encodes CSVEASTYTTDTQYF.